Listed below are T cell receptor beta chains from one sample, sequenced in a study of somatic mutations in cytotoxic T cells in rheumatoid arthritis. Data came from immunoSEQ multiplex PCR; TCRdb stores just in-frame clones and leaves some out. There are under 20,000 clones in the sample; roughly four fifths occur only once, and over 13% lies in the top ten. Sequenced input: CD8+ T cells sorted from blood. These receptors were obtained from an adult with rheumatoid arthritis. The CDR3 runs from the conserved cysteine through the conserved F or W. Fields, in order: CDR3 length, J gene, V gene, clone size, D gene, CDR3 protein, CDR3 DNA. D genes are given only for firm matches. Clone sizes are given selectively: once, few, many, or a class where the clone is expanded.

len: 17
j_gene: TRBJ2-3
v_gene: TRBV7-9
abundance: large
d_gene: TRBD2
CDR3aa: CASSLLTSGDGVDTQYF
CDR3nt: TGTGCCAGCAGCCTCCTGACTAGCGGGGATGGGGTAGATACGCAGTATTTT

len: 13
j_gene: TRBJ1-2
v_gene: TRBV9
abundance: NA
d_gene: NA
CDR3aa: CASSVVEGGGYTF
CDR3nt: TGTGCCAGCAGCGTAGTCGAGGGAGGCGGCTACACCTTC

len: 19
j_gene: TRBJ2-2
v_gene: TRBV4-3
abundance: NA
d_gene: NA
CDR3aa: CASSQGPGTSEINTGELFF
CDR3nt: TGCGCCAGCAGCCAAGGACCGGGGACCTCGGAAATTAACACCGGGGAGCTGTTTTTT

len: 12
j_gene: TRBJ2-7
v_gene: TRBV27
abundance: few
d_gene: NA
CDR3aa: CASPRDTNEQYF
CDR3nt: TGTGCCAGCCCGCGTGACACGAACGAGCAGTACTTC

len: 14
j_gene: TRBJ2-7
v_gene: TRBV15
abundance: NA
d_gene: NA
CDR3aa: CATSRARDLSEQYF
CDR3nt: TGTGCCACCAGCCGCGCCAGGGACCTCTCCGAGCAGTACTTC

len: 16
j_gene: TRBJ1-1
v_gene: TRBV28
abundance: NA
d_gene: TRBD1
CDR3aa: CASSFPGTGMNTEAFF
CDR3nt: TGTGCCAGCAGTTTCCCCGGGACAGGAATGAACACTGAAGCTTTCTTT

len: 14
j_gene: TRBJ2-5
v_gene: TRBV9
abundance: NA
d_gene: NA
CDR3aa: CATSPAESQETQYF
CDR3nt: TGTGCCACAAGCCCGGCGGAGTCTCAAGAGACCCAGTACTTC

len: 13
j_gene: TRBJ2-5
v_gene: TRBV7-2
abundance: NA
d_gene: NA
CDR3aa: CASSLAVPGTQYF
CDR3nt: TGTGCCAGCAGCTTAGCGGTACCGGGGACCCAGTACTTC

len: 13
j_gene: TRBJ1-2
v_gene: TRBV30
abundance: once
d_gene: NA
CDR3aa: CAWYGWPNYGYTF
CDR3nt: TGTGCCTGGTACGGATGGCCGAACTATGGCTACACCTTC

len: 13
j_gene: TRBJ1-2
v_gene: TRBV4-3
abundance: NA
d_gene: NA
CDR3aa: CASSQDIGYGYTF
CDR3nt: TGCGCCAGCAGCCAAGATATCGGGTATGGCTACACCTTC

len: 13
j_gene: TRBJ2-1
v_gene: TRBV7-6
abundance: NA
d_gene: TRBD2
CDR3aa: CASRRGMTNEQFF
CDR3nt: TGTGCCAGCAGGCGGGGGATGACCAATGAGCAGTTCTTC

len: 14
j_gene: TRBJ2-1
v_gene: TRBV6-6
abundance: few
d_gene: TRBD2
CDR3aa: CASTSTSSYNEQFF
CDR3nt: TGTGCCAGCACCTCGACTAGCAGCTACAATGAGCAGTTCTTC

len: 14
j_gene: TRBJ2-5
v_gene: TRBV9
abundance: NA
d_gene: NA
CDR3aa: CASSVGSGKETQYF
CDR3nt: TGTGCCAGCAGCGTAGGATCGGGGAAAGAGACCCAGTACTTC

len: 14
j_gene: TRBJ2-7
v_gene: TRBV6-5
abundance: NA
d_gene: NA
CDR3aa: CASSYASGLYEQYF
CDR3nt: TGTGCCAGCAGTTACGCCAGCGGTTTGTACGAGCAGTACTTC

len: 16
j_gene: TRBJ1-4
v_gene: TRBV4-2
abundance: once
d_gene: NA
CDR3aa: CASSQIKDATNEKLFF
CDR3nt: TGTGCCAGCAGCCAGATCAAGGATGCAACTAATGAAAAACTGTTTTTT

len: 12
j_gene: TRBJ2-1
v_gene: TRBV5-5
abundance: NA
d_gene: NA
CDR3aa: CASSPVGNEQFF
CDR3nt: TGTGCCAGCAGCCCCGTGGGAAATGAGCAGTTCTTC

len: 13
j_gene: TRBJ2-1
v_gene: TRBV29-1
abundance: NA
d_gene: NA
CDR3aa: CSVEPPMSNEQFF
CDR3nt: TGCAGCGTTGAGCCCCCAATGTCAAATGAGCAGTTCTTC

len: 13
j_gene: TRBJ2-7
v_gene: TRBV27
abundance: NA
d_gene: NA
CDR3aa: CASSGGGMDEQYF
CDR3nt: TGTGCCAGCAGCGGAGGGGGGATGGACGAGCAGTACTTC

len: 15
j_gene: TRBJ2-1
v_gene: TRBV18
abundance: NA
d_gene: TRBD2
CDR3aa: CASSPSGGGAREQFF
CDR3nt: TGTGCCAGCTCACCCTCTGGCGGGGGGGCTCGGGAGCAGTTCTTC

len: 15
j_gene: TRBJ2-1
v_gene: TRBV4-1
abundance: NA
d_gene: TRBD1
CDR3aa: CASSRGQGAIDEQFF
CDR3nt: TGCGCCAGCAGCCGCGGACAGGGGGCAATCGATGAGCAGTTCTTC

len: 15
j_gene: TRBJ2-1
v_gene: TRBV4-1
abundance: NA
d_gene: TRBD2
CDR3aa: CASSSTGTSGDEQFF
CDR3nt: TGCGCCAGCAGCTCTACCGGGACTAGCGGAGATGAGCAGTTCTTC

len: 15
j_gene: TRBJ2-7
v_gene: TRBV9
abundance: NA
d_gene: TRBD2
CDR3aa: CASSPGASGGYEQYF
CDR3nt: TGTGCCAGCAGCCCAGGGGCTAGCGGGGGTTACGAGCAGTACTTC

len: 15
j_gene: TRBJ2-1
v_gene: TRBV9
abundance: once
d_gene: NA
CDR3aa: CASGGAGAHANEQFF
CDR3nt: TGTGCCAGCGGAGGGGCGGGGGCCCACGCCAATGAGCAGTTCTTC

len: 14
j_gene: TRBJ1-5
v_gene: TRBV4-3
abundance: few
d_gene: TRBD1
CDR3aa: CASSLGQGDQPQHF
CDR3nt: TGCGCCAGCAGCCTAGGACAGGGCGATCAGCCCCAGCATTTT

len: 12
j_gene: TRBJ2-7
v_gene: TRBV11-3
abundance: NA
d_gene: TRBD2
CDR3aa: CASSYGGGEQYF
CDR3nt: TGTGCCAGCAGCTATGGCGGGGGCGAGCAGTACTTC

len: 14
j_gene: TRBJ1-5
v_gene: TRBV6-5
abundance: NA
d_gene: NA
CDR3aa: CASSYSQYNQPQHF
CDR3nt: TGTGCCAGCAGTTACTCCCAGTACAATCAGCCCCAGCATTTT

len: 16
j_gene: TRBJ2-1
v_gene: TRBV15
abundance: NA
d_gene: NA
CDR3aa: CATSRDRRGSYNEQFF
CDR3nt: TGTGCCACCAGCAGAGATCGGAGGGGATCTTACAATGAGCAGTTCTTC

len: 14
j_gene: TRBJ2-2
v_gene: TRBV7-9
abundance: few
d_gene: NA
CDR3aa: CATSGSEGTGELFF
CDR3nt: TGTGCCACCTCCGGGTCTGAGGGCACCGGGGAGCTGTTTTTT

len: 18
j_gene: TRBJ2-5
v_gene: TRBV5-6
abundance: NA
d_gene: TRBD1
CDR3aa: CASTHRGQAGPPQETQYF
CDR3nt: TGTGCCAGCACTCACAGGGGGCAAGCGGGGCCTCCTCAAGAGACCCAGTACTTC

len: 14
j_gene: TRBJ2-7
v_gene: TRBV29-1
abundance: NA
d_gene: TRBD2
CDR3aa: CSVYRAGVTYEQYF
CDR3nt: TGCAGCGTCTACCGGGCGGGGGTGACCTACGAGCAGTACTTC

len: 15
j_gene: TRBJ2-1
v_gene: TRBV7-9
abundance: NA
d_gene: TRBD2
CDR3aa: CASSSRLAAYNEQFF
CDR3nt: TGTGCCAGCAGCTCCCGACTAGCGGCATACAATGAGCAGTTCTTC

len: 17
j_gene: TRBJ2-1
v_gene: TRBV7-2
abundance: NA
d_gene: TRBD2
CDR3aa: CASSGPAGTSGNNEQFF
CDR3nt: TGTGCCAGCAGCGGGCCCGCCGGGACTAGCGGCAACAATGAGCAGTTCTTC

len: 12
j_gene: TRBJ2-1
v_gene: TRBV9
abundance: NA
d_gene: TRBD2
CDR3aa: CASSGLANEQFF
CDR3nt: TGTGCCAGCAGCGGACTAGCAAATGAGCAGTTCTTC

len: 16
j_gene: TRBJ2-6
v_gene: TRBV4-1
abundance: NA
d_gene: NA
CDR3aa: CASSPGKGAGANVLTF
CDR3nt: TGCGCCAGCAGCCCGGGGAAGGGGGCTGGGGCCAACGTCCTGACTTTC

len: 13
j_gene: TRBJ2-3
v_gene: TRBV7-6
abundance: NA
d_gene: NA
CDR3aa: CASSLQRADTQYF
CDR3nt: TGTGCCAGCAGCTTGCAGCGGGCGGATACGCAGTATTTT

len: 13
j_gene: TRBJ2-3
v_gene: TRBV4-1
abundance: few
d_gene: NA
CDR3aa: CASSQVGADTQYF
CDR3nt: TGCGCCAGCAGCCAAGTAGGCGCAGATACGCAGTATTTT

len: 14
j_gene: TRBJ2-5
v_gene: TRBV9
abundance: NA
d_gene: TRBD1
CDR3aa: CASSAGQGQETQYF
CDR3nt: TGTGCCAGCAGCGCTGGACAGGGTCAGGAGACCCAGTACTTC

len: 12
j_gene: TRBJ2-1
v_gene: TRBV2
abundance: NA
d_gene: TRBD2
CDR3aa: CAMGTIYNEQFF
CDR3nt: TGTGCCATGGGGACTATCTACAATGAGCAGTTCTTC

len: 16
j_gene: TRBJ1-4
v_gene: TRBV4-2
abundance: NA
d_gene: NA
CDR3aa: CASSQDSTGTNEKLFF
CDR3nt: TGTGCCAGCAGCCAAGATTCCACAGGCACTAATGAAAAACTGTTTTTT

len: 16
j_gene: TRBJ2-7
v_gene: TRBV2
abundance: NA
d_gene: TRBD1
CDR3aa: CASSPHPTGDSYEQYF
CDR3nt: TGTGCCAGCAGCCCGCACCCGACAGGGGATTCCTACGAGCAGTACTTC

len: 12
j_gene: TRBJ1-1
v_gene: TRBV29-1
abundance: NA
d_gene: NA
CDR3aa: CSVVSYNTEAFF
CDR3nt: TGCAGCGTTGTGTCCTACAACACTGAAGCTTTCTTT

len: 16
j_gene: TRBJ1-5
v_gene: TRBV10-3
abundance: NA
d_gene: NA
CDR3aa: CAISEGPVVPNQPQHF
CDR3nt: TGTGCCATCAGTGAAGGGCCAGTGGTGCCCAATCAGCCCCAGCATTTT

len: 17
j_gene: TRBJ1-2
v_gene: TRBV13
abundance: NA
d_gene: TRBD1
CDR3aa: CASSLRQGVPANYGYTF
CDR3nt: TGTGCCAGCAGCTTACGACAGGGGGTTCCAGCTAACTATGGCTACACCTTC

len: 17
j_gene: TRBJ2-2
v_gene: TRBV7-3
abundance: NA
d_gene: NA
CDR3aa: CASSLSGGEANTGELFF
CDR3nt: TGTGCCAGCAGCTTAAGTGGCGGGGAGGCGAACACCGGGGAGCTGTTTTTT

len: 14
j_gene: TRBJ1-1
v_gene: TRBV7-6
abundance: NA
d_gene: TRBD1
CDR3aa: CASSLTGSLPEAFF
CDR3nt: TGTGCCAGCAGCTTGACAGGGTCGCTGCCTGAAGCTTTCTTT

len: 17
j_gene: TRBJ1-1
v_gene: TRBV5-1
abundance: NA
d_gene: NA
CDR3aa: CASSLVLLRGGNTEAFF
CDR3nt: TGCGCCAGCAGCTTGGTCCTTTTACGGGGAGGGAACACTGAAGCTTTCTTT

len: 17
j_gene: TRBJ2-1
v_gene: TRBV28
abundance: NA
d_gene: TRBD2
CDR3aa: CASSSGRGDLSYNEQFF
CDR3nt: TGTGCCAGCAGTTCCGGGCGGGGGGACCTCTCCTACAATGAGCAGTTCTTC

len: 14
j_gene: TRBJ1-1
v_gene: TRBV6-5
abundance: NA
d_gene: NA
CDR3aa: CASTWGRGNTEAFF
CDR3nt: TGTGCCAGCACTTGGGGCCGCGGGAACACTGAAGCTTTCTTT

len: 15
j_gene: TRBJ2-3
v_gene: TRBV9
abundance: NA
d_gene: TRBD2
CDR3aa: CASSSSGSSTDTQYF
CDR3nt: TGTGCCAGCAGCTCTAGCGGTTCTAGCACAGATACGCAGTATTTT

len: 15
j_gene: TRBJ2-1
v_gene: TRBV19
abundance: NA
d_gene: NA
CDR3aa: CASRQGTSSYNEQFF
CDR3nt: TGTGCCAGTAGGCAGGGGACCAGCTCCTACAATGAGCAGTTCTTC